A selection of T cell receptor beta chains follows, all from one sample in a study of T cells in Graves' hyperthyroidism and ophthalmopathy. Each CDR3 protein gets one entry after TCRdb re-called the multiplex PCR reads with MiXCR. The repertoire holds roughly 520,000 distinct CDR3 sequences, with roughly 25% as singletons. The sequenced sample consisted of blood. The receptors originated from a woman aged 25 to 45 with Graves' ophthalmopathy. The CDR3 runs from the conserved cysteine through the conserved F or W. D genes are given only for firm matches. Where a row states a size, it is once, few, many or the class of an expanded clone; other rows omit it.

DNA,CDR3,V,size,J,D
TGTGCCAGCAGCCCCACCCTCGGGACTCACTCCTACGAGCAGTACTTC,CASSPTLGTHSYEQYF,TRBV11-1,-,TRBJ2-7,-
TGTGCCAGCAGCGACCAAATACTGTACGAGCAGTACTTC,CASSDQILYEQYF,TRBV6-4,-,TRBJ2-7,-
TGTGCCAGCAGTTTTATCTCAGGGGAAGAGACCCAGTACTTC,CASSFISGEETQYF,TRBV12-3/TRBV12-4,-,TRBJ2-5,-
TGTGCCAGCAGCCCTGACGGATTCATGAACACTGAAGCTTTCTTT,CASSPDGFMNTEAFF,TRBV7-8,-,TRBJ1-1,-
TGTGCCAGTAGCACGAGTCGGGGTGGCGGGGAGCTGTTTTTT,CASSTSRGGGELFF,TRBV19,-,TRBJ2-2,-
TGTGCCAGCAGACGGGGGGCGTCTGCCGAAGCCTTCTTT,CASRRGASAEAFF,TRBV7-3,many,TRBJ1-1,-
TGTGCCAGCAGCTTGTCTACCGTAACCGGGGAGCTGTTTTTT,CASSLSTVTGELFF,TRBV7-2,many,TRBJ2-2,-
TGTGCCAGCAGTTACTCGGGCGGAATGAACACTGAAGCTTTCTTT,CASSYSGGMNTEAFF,TRBV6-5,many,TRBJ1-1,-
TGTGCCAGCACCTACTCCGGGAACTATGGCTACACCTTC,CASTYSGNYGYTF,TRBV9,many,TRBJ1-2,-
TGTGCCAGCAGTTTAGAGGGGGCGGTGGAGACCCAGTACTTC,CASSLEGAVETQYF,TRBV12-3/TRBV12-4,-,TRBJ2-5,TRBD1
TGTGCCAGCAGTCGACGCCGGGACCTAGACTACGAGCAGTACTTC,CASSRRRDLDYEQYF,TRBV6-1,-,TRBJ2-7,-
TGTGCCAGAGACGACAGGGGCACATTGGCTTTCTTT,CARDDRGTLAFF,TRBV2,few,TRBJ1-1,TRBD1
TGTGCCAGTAGTCCGCGGGTCGCGGAAATAGGGGAGCTGTTTTTT,CASSPRVAEIGELFF,TRBV19,many,TRBJ2-2,-
TGTGCTAGTGGGGCGGACAGTAACTATGGCTACACCTTC,CASGADSNYGYTF,TRBV12-5,-,TRBJ1-2,-
TGTGCCACCAGCAGAGATCGGGCGGGGAGCCCGAGCTACGAGCAGTACTTC,CATSRDRAGSPSYEQYF,TRBV15,many,TRBJ2-7,-
TGTGCCAGCAGCCAAAATCCCAGGGGCACCGGGGAGCTGTTTTTT,CASSQNPRGTGELFF,TRBV3-1,few,TRBJ2-2,-
TGTGCCAGCAGTGAGGACGGACGGAAGGGGGAGACCCAGTACTTC,CASSEDGRKGETQYF,TRBV12-3/TRBV12-4,many,TRBJ2-5,-
TGTGCCAGCAGCCGGGACGGGCCCTACGAGCAGTACTTC,CASSRDGPYEQYF,TRBV13,many,TRBJ2-7,-
TGTGCCAGCAGTTCCCCCCGGGGGGCAGACTATGGCTACACCTTC,CASSSPRGADYGYTF,TRBV6-5,-,TRBJ1-2,-
TGTGCCTGGAGTGTAGGGATGGGGATTTACGAGCAGTACTTC,CAWSVGMGIYEQYF,TRBV30,-,TRBJ2-7,-
TGTGCCAGCAGCCGGGACATCGGCTCTTATAGCAATCAGCCCCAGCATTTT,CASSRDIGSYSNQPQHF,TRBV6-2/TRBV6-3,few,TRBJ1-5,-
TGCAGCGTATACGGGACAGGGGGCCCTGAAGCTTTCTTT,CSVYGTGGPEAFF,TRBV29-1,-,TRBJ1-1,TRBD1
TGTGCCAGCAGCCCCGGGACCCGGGGAGGGCAGTACTTC,CASSPGTRGGQYF,TRBV12-3/TRBV12-4,-,TRBJ2-7,-
TGTGCCAGCAGTCCCAGACAGGCTAACTATGGCTACACCTTC,CASSPRQANYGYTF,TRBV12-3/TRBV12-4,many,TRBJ1-2,-
TGCAGCGTTGAAGATCGCCCCTACGAGCAGTACTTC,CSVEDRPYEQYF,TRBV29-1,few,TRBJ2-7,-
TGTGCCAGCACCCAAGGAGACAGGGCCGGCGGCTACACCTTC,CASTQGDRAGGYTF,TRBV6-1,many,TRBJ1-2,TRBD1
TGTGCCAGCAGTGCCAACAGGGAAGGCGGCAATCAGCCCCAGCATTTT,CASSANREGGNQPQHF,TRBV12-3/TRBV12-4,-,TRBJ1-5,-
TGTGCCAGCAGCTTGGCGGGGACTAGCGGGCGGACCTACGAGCAGTGCTTC,CASSLAGTSGRTYEQCF,TRBV5-4,-,TRBJ2-7,TRBD2
TGTGCCAGTAGTATCAACGCCCCCGGGACAGGTTTCTACGAGCAGTACTTC,CASSINAPGTGFYEQYF,TRBV19,-,TRBJ2-7,TRBD1
TGTGCCAGCAGCCCATCCTGGGGGGGGGCCCTGGAGACCCAGTACTTC,CASSPSWGGALETQYF,TRBV7-8,many,TRBJ2-5,-
TGCAGAGCCGGGACAGGGAATGGCTACACCTTC,CRAGTGNGYTF,TRBV20-1,many,TRBJ1-2,TRBD1
TGCAGTGCTAGAGACCGACTAGCGGGGGAAGAGACCCAGTACTTC,CSARDRLAGEETQYF,TRBV20-1,many,TRBJ2-5,TRBD2
TGTGCCGCCAGGAGGGGCACTGAAGCTTTCTTT,CAARRGTEAFF,TRBV30,many,TRBJ1-1,-
TGTGCCAGTAGTCGGGCGAGGTACACTGAAGCTTTCTTT,CASSRARYTEAFF,TRBV19,few,TRBJ1-1,-
TGTGCCAGCAGGATGGGAGGGACAGAGACCCAGTACTTC,CASRMGGTETQYF,TRBV7-8,-,TRBJ2-5,TRBD2
TGTGCCAGCAGCCCCCTCGCAGGGAACTATGGCTACACCTTC,CASSPLAGNYGYTF,TRBV7-2,many,TRBJ1-2,-
TGTGCCAGCAGTTTTATCCGGGGCTACGAGCAGTACTTC,CASSFIRGYEQYF,TRBV12-3/TRBV12-4,few,TRBJ2-7,-
TGTGCCAGCAGTCTTTCGGTTCAAGCTTTCTTT,CASSLSVQAFF,TRBV28,many,TRBJ1-1,-
TGTGCCAGCAGTTTATTGGGGGTGCGGGCTGAAGCTTTCTTT,CASSLLGVRAEAFF,TRBV27,-,TRBJ1-1,-
TGCGCCAGCAGCACAGAAAACTATGGCTACACCTTC,CASSTENYGYTF,TRBV5-1,few,TRBJ1-2,-
TGTGCCAGCAGTGAATGGCAGGGACCCTACGAGCAGTACTTC,CASSEWQGPYEQYF,TRBV6-1,many,TRBJ2-7,-
TGTGCCAGCAGCTTCCCCGTCGGGGGGTTGATGAACACTGAAGCTTTCTTT,CASSFPVGGLMNTEAFF,TRBV11-1,many,TRBJ1-1,-
TGCGCCACCCGTTCGAGAACTGGCTACGAGCAGTACTTC,CATRSRTGYEQYF,TRBV5-1,-,TRBJ2-7,-
TGTGCCAGCAGTCCGGGACAAATAGCCCCCACCGGGGAGCTGTTTTTT,CASSPGQIAPTGELFF,TRBV12-3/TRBV12-4,-,TRBJ2-2,-
TGTGCCAATAAAACCGGGGAGCTGTTTTTT,CANKTGELFF,TRBV28,many,TRBJ2-2,-
TGTGCCTGGAGGGGCCGAAGAGTGGGGAACACTGAAGCTTTCTTT,CAWRGRRVGNTEAFF,TRBV30,-,TRBJ1-1,-
TGTGCCAGCAGTTTTTTGTACAGGGGGCTCGGAAACACCATATATTTT,CASSFLYRGLGNTIYF,TRBV12-3/TRBV12-4,many,TRBJ1-3,TRBD1
TGTGCCAGCAGTTTAGAGGACCCTCGGTACGAGCAGTACTTC,CASSLEDPRYEQYF,TRBV12-3/TRBV12-4,many,TRBJ2-7,-
TGCGCCAGCAGCCAAGGGGGGTACACTGAAGCTTTCTTT,CASSQGGYTEAFF,TRBV4-3,many,TRBJ1-1,-
TGTGCCAGCAGTCCCCACCGGACAGGGGTAGAGACCCAGTACTTC,CASSPHRTGVETQYF,TRBV12-3/TRBV12-4,many,TRBJ2-5,TRBD1
TGTGCCAGCATTTCTTTGCGTGATGGCTACACCTTC,CASISLRDGYTF,TRBV2,-,TRBJ1-2,-
TGCAGCGTTGCGACCGGGACAGCAGGCCACGAGCAGTACTTC,CSVATGTAGHEQYF,TRBV29-1,many,TRBJ2-7,TRBD1
TGCAGTGCAGGAAGGTCGGTGACTCTCAATCAGCCCCAGCATTTT,CSAGRSVTLNQPQHF,TRBV20-1,many,TRBJ1-5,-
TGCAGTGCTAGGGGACCTGGCAATCAGCCCCAGCATTTT,CSARGPGNQPQHF,TRBV20-1,few,TRBJ1-5,-
TGCAGTGCTAGAGATGTTACCAACTCTGGAAACACCATATATTTT,CSARDVTNSGNTIYF,TRBV20-1,-,TRBJ1-3,-
TGTGCCAGCAGCTCCTCCTCGGCAGGGGAGAGCAATCAGCCCCAGCATTTT,CASSSSSAGESNQPQHF,TRBV7-4,-,TRBJ1-5,-
TGTGCCAGCGGCGACAGGGGTTGGGGGTCGGCTTTCTTT,CASGDRGWGSAFF,TRBV27,many,TRBJ1-1,TRBD1